This section outlines one TCR beta chain sequence together with its context. Its antigen is unidentified. Mouse germline and gene names are used. This sample was taken from a study of CD8+ T cells in alopecia areata. Study information: Female C3H/HeJ mice aged roughly 7-11 weeks were given skin from C3H/HeJ graft donors, 6-12 months old, that had spontaneous alopecia. General study points: Affected lesional scalp, above all in alopecia totalis/universalis, was more clonal than normal scalp. Although TCR sharing was seen in mice, sharing across patients was less clear, possibly for HLA-related reasons.

RNA was isolated and reverse transcribed to cDNA, the sequencing template. Profiling relied on immunoSEQ multiplex PCR, and the TCRdb table lists in-frame clones only, not all of them. This sample carries some 110,000 clones, none of them present only once. The sample was lesional skin. The TCR comes from a C3H/HeJ mouse with alopecia areata. This mouse strain has H2-k as its MHC haplotype.

CDR3 DNA (partial): TGCACCTGCAGTGCAAAATACAGGACAAACACA. Residues: CTCSAKYRTNT. The entire CDR3 is CTCSAKYRTNTEVFF. The chain employs TRBV1 and TRBJ1-1, with D perhaps TRBD1 (5 bases). The read gets to within 4 residues of the CDR3 end, and the germline J gene fills in the rest. The germline CDR1 and CDR2 sequences are NSQYPW and LRSPGD (reference sequence). Trimming pared 2 bases from V and 0 bases from J, leaving 10 bases between. The CDR3 loop spans 15 amino acids. Looking up the rest from reference TRBV1 and TRBJ1-1 gives the full variable domain: VTLLEQNPRWRLVPRGQAVNLRCILKNSQYPWMSWYQQDLQKQLQWLFTLRSPGDKEVKSLPGADYLATRVTDTELRLQVANMSQGRTLYCTCSAKYRTNTEVFFGKGTRLTVV.